The 31 T cell receptor beta chains below come from one sample, sequenced in a study of CD8 T cells in Susac syndrome. RNA totalling roughly 0.45 to 1 ug underwent reverse transcription with random hexamers. TCRdb called the immunoSEQ multiplex PCR reads again in MiXCR, with one record for every CDR3 protein. The repertoire holds roughly 150,000 distinct CDR3 sequences, roughly 95% seen once, with 0.14% to 0.15% in the top ten. The sample was CD8+ T cells from PBMCs. Receptors were obtained from a human donor with multiple sclerosis.

This clonotype showed up just once. The rearrangement uses TRBV29-1 and TRBJ2-1, with unresolved D. The CDR3 is 12 amino acids. Germline V gives CDR1 SQVTM, CDR2 ANQGSEA. The germline V and J ends were trimmed by 2 bases and 5 bases, with 7 bases remaining between them. The CDR3 region is CSVELRDNEQFF. The CDR3 coding sequence is TGCAGCGTTGAATTGCGAGACAATGAGCAGTTCTTC.

The genes are TRBV7-9 and TRBJ2-5; D uncertain. Trimming stripped 1 base from V and 1 base from J, with 10 bases between. This CDR3 region has 15 residues. Per the germline V gene, CDR1 is SEHNR and CDR2 is FQNEAQ (reference sequence). The CDR3 coding sequence is TGTGCCAGCAGCTTAGGTCCCAGAGCCCAAGAGACCCAGTACTTC. It yields the protein CASSLGPRAQETQYF.

A single count supports this clonotype. The gene calls are TRBV27 and TRBJ1-5; possibly TRBD1 for D (5 bases). CDR1 and CDR2 from the germline V gene are MNHEY and SMNVEV (reference sequence). There are 15 residues in the CDR3. V was clipped by 7 bases and J by 5 bases, with 18 bases between them. The CDR3 DNA reads TGTGCCAGCACTTCATCCGTCAGGGCGGATCAGCCCCAGCATTTT. Its protein is CASTSSVRADQPQHF.

The chain carries TRBV5-4 and TRBJ2-7, with unresolved D. With 2 bases removed from V and 6 bases from J, the gap between germline ends came to 9 bases. From germline, CDR1 is SGHNT and CDR2 YYREEE (reference sequence). The CDR3 contains 12 residues. The CDR3 spells CASSFGMSEQYF. CDR3 DNA sequence: TGTGCCAGCAGCTTCGGTATGAGCGAGCAGTACTTC.

The CDR3: CASSLGRLYNEQFF. Here the CDR3 DNA reads TGCGCCAGCAGCCTCGGACGGCTATACAATGAGCAGTTCTTC. The gene calls are TRBV4-1 and TRBJ2-1; D is uncertain. CDR3 length equals 14 residues. Germline values: CDR1 MGHRA, CDR2 YSYEKL. Trimming stripped 4 bases from V and 4 bases from J, with 11 bases between.

This chain links TRBV13 with TRBJ2-7, with 7 bases lining up with TRBD2. The CDR3 has 15 amino acids. V shed 5 bases and J 5 bases; nucleotides not matched to a gene: 12. Germline V lookup: CDR1 PRHDT, CDR2 FYEKMQ (reference sequence). CDR3 region: CASSHRGGAVDEQYF. For the CDR3, the DNA is TGTGCCAGCAGCCATAGGGGAGGGGCCGTCGACGAGCAGTACTTC.

This clonotype occurred once. CDR3 bases: TGCAGTGCCAGACTAGCGGGGGGTAGGGAGCAGTACTTC. Translating it yields CSARLAGGREQYF. The chain couples TRBV20-1 to TRBJ2-1; 13 bases match TRBD2. The J call may be mistaken, given a closer DNA end match to TRBJ2-7. Looked up from germline, CDR1 is DFQATT and CDR2 is SNEGSKA (reference sequence). This CDR3 has 13 residues.

The chain recombines TRBV7-9 with TRBJ1-4; the match to TRBD1 covers 9 bases. Trimming cost V 5 bases and J 8 bases; bases outside gene matches: 6. CDR3 length: 14 amino acids. Germline values: CDR1 SEHNR, CDR2 FQNEAQ (reference sequence). The CDR3 loop is CASSLNRGQEKLFF. The CDR3 DNA reads TGTGCCAGCAGCCTCAACAGGGGGCAGGAAAAACTGTTTTTT.

The J gene is TRBJ2-1, the V gene TRBV9; D is tentatively TRBD1 or TRBD2 (7 bases each). The V gene lost 5 bases and the J gene lost 7 bases, with 16 bases spanning the gap. CDR1 and CDR2 from the germline V gene are SGDLS and YYNGEE. This CDR3 has 14 amino acids. In nucleotides, the CDR3 is TGTGCCAGCAGAACGGGGGAGGGGGCGAATGAGCAGTTCTTC. Translating it yields CASRTGEGANEQFF. Drawing the rest from reference TRBV9 and TRBJ2-1, the complete variable domain is DSGVTQTPKHLITATGQRVTLRCSPRSGDLSVYWYQQSLDQGLQFLIQYYNGEERAKGNILERFSAQQFPDLHSELNLSSLELGDSALYFCASRTGEGANEQFFGPGTRLTVL.

The rearrangement links TRBV19 to TRBJ2-5, with 7 positions matching TRBD1. There are 13 residues in the CDR3. V gave up 3 bases and J gave up 4 bases; unmatched junction bases: 2. Germline values: CDR1 LNHDA, CDR2 SQIVND (reference sequence). In DNA form, the CDR3 reads TGTGCCAGTAGTATCACAGGGGTAGAGACCCAGTACTTC. As protein: CASSITGVETQYF.

This chain connects TRBV7-9 to TRBJ2-5; possibly TRBD2 for D (6 bases). This CDR3 spans 16 amino acids. In germline, CDR1 is SEHNR, CDR2 FQNEAQ (reference sequence). V was pared by 4 bases and J by 7 bases, with 22 bases between. The CDR3 nucleotides are TGTGCCAGCAGCTCCAGCGGTGGCGGGGTCGCGTGGACCCAGTACTTC. Translating it yields CASSSSGGGVAWTQYF.

This clonotype was seen once. The genes are TRBV20-1 and TRBJ1-2; 8 bases align to TRBD1. The ends lost 5 bases at V and 4 bases at J; junction bases unmatched: 9. There are 14 residues in the CDR3. Germline values: CDR1 DFQATT, CDR2 SNEGSKA (reference sequence). In nucleotides, the CDR3 is TGCAGTGCTGGAACAGGGGGACGGAGCTATGGCTACACCTTC. Its translation: CSAGTGGRSYGYTF.

The chain couples TRBV27 to TRBJ2-3; 8 bases agree with TRBD2. The germline gives CDR1 MNHEY, CDR2 SMNVEV (reference sequence). The CDR3 consists of 16 residues. After removal of 2 bases from V and 3 bases from J, the junction contained 7 bases not matched to a gene. The CDR3, as DNA: TGTGCCAGCAGTTTACGACCGGGGGGGCGTACAGATACGCAGTATTTT. Protein: CASSLRPGGRTDTQYF.

For the CDR3, the DNA is TGTGCCTGGAGTTCACAGGGGGATCCCCAGCATTTT. Its protein is CAWSSQGDPQHF. The chain links TRBV30 to TRBJ1-5; 8 bases match TRBD1. With 2 bases clipped from V and 10 bases from J, the junction kept 4 bases outside the gene matches. Germline assignment: CDR1 GTSNPN and CDR2 SVGIG (reference sequence). The CDR3 has 12 residues.

The J gene is TRBJ2-2, the V gene TRBV9; D is unresolved. This CDR3 is 12 amino acids long. V was cut by 4 bases and J by 4 bases, with 5 bases left in between. Germline V gene lookup returns CDR1 SGDLS and CDR2 YYNGEE. DNA of the CDR3: TGTGCCAGCAGCACTGTCACCGGGGAGCTGTTTTTT. Translated, it gives CASSTVTGELFF.

This chain joins TRBV11-2 and TRBJ1-2; D gene unclear. The CDR3 spans 14 residues. Between the trimmed V and J ends, which lost 4 bases and 2 bases, there was a span of 11 bases. Germline V gives CDR1 SGHAT, CDR2 FQNNGV. The CDR3 here is CASSYPGSNYGYTF. The CDR3 nucleotides read TGTGCCAGCAGCTACCCAGGTTCAAACTATGGCTACACCTTC.

The chain is built from TRBV30 and TRBJ2-1, with a weak D call TRBD2 (6 bases). From germline, CDR1 is GTSNPN and CDR2 SVGIG (reference sequence). CDR3 length: 16 residues. Trimming took off 1 base at V and 8 bases at J, with 21 bases between the two ends. CDR3 region: CAWSESLASGAHEQFF. In nucleotides, the CDR3 is TGTGCCTGGAGTGAATCCCTAGCGTCCGGGGCCCATGAGCAGTTCTTC.

This clonotype was detected a few times. The chain couples TRBV7-3 to TRBJ1-1; TRBD1 is a possible D gene (5 bases). CDR1 is SGHTA, CDR2 FQGTGA, per germline. V shed 2 bases and J shed 1 base, with 8 bases lying between them. This CDR3 contains 14 residues. The CDR3 reads CASSLDGGNTEAFF. As DNA, the CDR3 is TGTGCCAGCAGCTTAGATGGGGGGAACACTGAAGCTTTCTTT.

This clonotype appeared once. The chain uses TRBV3-1 and TRBJ1-2; D gene ambiguous. Trimming took 0 bases from V and 4 from J, leaving 12 bases between them. CDR1 and CDR2 (germline): LGHDT, YNNKEL (reference sequence). The CDR3 extends over 15 amino acids. The CDR3 protein is CASSQDRWQPYGYTF. The CDR3 nucleotides read TGTGCCAGCAGCCAAGATCGATGGCAGCCCTATGGCTACACCTTC.

The chain employs TRBV20-1 and TRBJ2-1; TRBD2 agrees at 10 bases. CDR3 length equals 12 residues. CDR1 and CDR2 from the germline V gene are DFQATT and SNEGSKA (reference sequence). CDR3 region: CTVAGGGNEQFF. CDR3 sequence (DNA): TGCACCGTAGCGGGGGGCGGGAATGAGCAGTTCTTC.

The CDR3 loop reads CASSLPGPSYNEQFF. In DNA form, the CDR3 reads TGTGCCAGCAGCTTACCGGGGCCCTCCTACAATGAGCAGTTCTTC. The chain combines TRBV7-9 with TRBJ2-1, with D possibly called TRBD1 or TRBD2 (5 bases each). Trimming shortened V by 2 bases and J by 0 bases, and 8 bases separated the two germline ends. CDR3 length: 15 amino acids. CDR1 and CDR2 from the germline V gene are SEHNR and FQNEAQ (reference sequence).

CDR3 DNA sequence: TGTGCCAGCAGCTCCTGGGACTCCCTCTACGAGCAGTACTTC. It translates to CASSSWDSLYEQYF. The chain employs TRBV13 and TRBJ2-7, with TRBD2 as a possible D gene (6 bases). The ends were cut back, 4 bases at V and 3 bases at J, with 13 bases in the middle. The CDR3 runs to 14 residues. The V gene's germline CDR1 is PRHDT and CDR2 FYEKMQ (reference sequence).

V and J are TRBV29-1 and TRBJ1-2; 8 nucleotides line up with TRBD1. The CDR3 has 17 residues. Germline CDR1 is SQVTM and CDR2 is ANQGSEA. The trim removed 0 bases at V and 2 bases at J, leaving 11 bases unmatched. As DNA, the CDR3 is TGCAGCGTTGAAGATCTAGACAGGGGACGGGGAAACTATGGCTACACCTTC. This codes for CSVEDLDRGRGNYGYTF. The full variable domain, with the rest looked up from reference TRBV29-1 and TRBJ1-2, is SAVISQKPSRDICQRGTSLTIQCQVDSQVTMMFWYRQQPGQSLTLIATANQGSEATYESGFVIDKFPISRPNLTFSTLTVSNMSPEDSSIYLCSVEDLDRGRGNYGYTFGSGTRLTVV.

CDR3 sequence (DNA): TGTGCTAGTGGTTTGGAGACGGACCAAGAGACCCAGTACTTC. Its protein is CASGLETDQETQYF. The chain carries TRBV12-5 and TRBJ2-5; no definite D call. The CDR3 has 14 residues. The germline CDR1 and CDR2 sequences are LGHNT and FRNRAP. V gave up 1 base and J gave up 0 bases, with 6 bases separating them.

The rearrangement joins TRBV5-1 to TRBJ2-3; D gene unclear. The CDR3 length is 15 residues. V lost 4 bases and J lost 4, with 16 bases in between. Per the germline V gene, CDR1 is SGHRS and CDR2 is YFSETQ. The DNA for the CDR3 is TGCGCCAGCAGCCACGAAGAGCGTAGTGCAGATACGCAGTATTTT. This translates into CASSHEERSADTQYF.

The chain has TRBV9 and TRBJ1-6, with D perhaps matching TRBD1 (5 bases). There are 18 residues in the CDR3. Trimming took 0 bases from V and 1 from J, leaving 14 bases between them. The germline V gene has CDR1 SGDLS and CDR2 YYNGEE. CDR3 sequence: CASSVGGRGESYNSPLHF. Here the CDR3 DNA reads TGTGCCAGCAGCGTAGGGGGTAGGGGAGAATCCTATAATTCACCCCTCCACTTT.

The chain combines TRBV10-2 with TRBJ2-1; 7 bases are a match to TRBD1. The CDR3 covers 16 residues. After removal of 7 bases from V and 0 bases from J, the junction contained 9 bases not matched to a gene. The V gene's germline CDR1 is WSHSY and CDR2 SAAADI. The CDR3 here is CASTPDRESSYNEQFF. The CDR3 DNA is TGCGCCAGCACCCCCGACAGGGAAAGCTCCTACAATGAGCAGTTCTTC.

The chain carries TRBV29-1 and TRBJ2-7, with 7 nucleotides matching TRBD1. Germline V gives CDR1 SQVTM, CDR2 ANQGSEA. Trimming took 6 bases from V and 4 from J; bases not matched to a gene: 9. CDR3 length: 13 residues. CDR3 sequence (DNA): TGCAGCGTGACGACAGGGAACTCTTACGAGCAGTACTTC. This encodes CSVTTGNSYEQYF.

This clonotype was observed a single time. In DNA, the CDR3 is TGTGCCAGCAGCCGGTGGGTGAACACTGAAGCTTTCTTT. Its protein is CASSRWVNTEAFF. This chain links TRBV2 with TRBJ1-1; D not resolved. The CDR3 runs to 13 residues. The germline V gene has CDR1 SNHLY and CDR2 FYNNEI. V dropped 6 bases and J dropped 0 bases, with 8 bases sitting between them.

The chain employs TRBV20-1 and TRBJ2-3; unclear D gene. The CDR3 has 13 residues. V shed 2 bases and J shed 0 bases, with 6 bases lying between them. Germline V CDR1 and CDR2: DFQATT, SNEGSKA (reference sequence). The CDR3 region has the DNA TGCAGTGCTAGATCCTCTAGCACAGATACGCAGTATTTT. This encodes CSARSSSTDTQYF.

This clonotype was detected only once. J is TRBJ1-2 and V is TRBV3-1; the D is unclear. Germline V gene sequence: CDR1 LGHDT, CDR2 YNNKEL (reference sequence). The CDR3 spans 13 residues. V was clipped by 4 bases and J by 4 bases, with 10 bases between them. This CDR3 reads CASSPERTYGYTF. The CDR3 DNA reads TGTGCCAGCAGCCCTGAGCGGACCTATGGCTACACCTTC. Looking up the rest from reference TRBV3-1 and TRBJ1-2 gives the full variable domain: DTAVSQTPKYLVTQMGNDKSIKCEQNLGHDTMYWYKQDSKKFLKIMFSYNNKELIINETVPNRFSPKSPDKAHLNLHINSLELGDSAVYFCASSPERTYGYTFGSGTRLTVV.